The entry that follows covers one TCR beta chain sequence. Its target is not known. The sample originates from a study of blood T cells in healthy people across ages. Study observations and caveats: Long-lived and aged donors differed, with more naive CD4+ cells and higher diversity in the long-lived. Per million T cells, TCR beta diversity dropped roughly linearly as age increased.

The CDR3 is 16 amino acids. V lost 0 bases to trimming and J lost 3 bases, with 11 bases between them. CDR1 and CDR2 from the germline V gene are LGHNA and YSLEER. Sample-barcoded 5' priming and a J-beta primer mix drove a second PCR of roughly 6 to 12 cycles. TCRdb reanalysed the 5' RACE reads using MiXCR and keeps one entry per CDR3 protein. Among 1.5 million to 2 million distinct CDR3 sequences, around 48% were seen once, and the ten largest hold approximately 2%. Material for sequencing was blood. This clonotype originated in a woman aged 35 to 49 in good health. The chain couples TRBV4-3 to TRBJ1-4; the D gene is possibly TRBD1 (5 bases). The chain's CDR3 is CASSQDGGRSNEKLFF. The CDR3 nucleotides read TGCGCCAGCAGCCAAGATGGGGGACGGTCTAATGAAAAACTGTTTTTT.